This T cell receptor beta chain was found in a study of post-analysis software for immune sequencing data. At the level of the study: Secondary progressive, relapsing-remitting and progressive-relapsing multiple sclerosis were among the included disease courses. Study-wide results and limits: F measure showed strong co-clustering of same-batch samples. Versus controls, multiple sclerosis patients showed significantly lower diversity (normalized Chao1).

On this clonotype: Its target is not known.

Libraries were made from TCR beta cDNA, and they carried unique molecular identifiers. Input amounts of roughly 1 to 10 million T cells were used. These gave roughly 500,000 cDNA molecules, so each molecule approximated one T cell. TCRdb passed the PCR reads through MiXCR, listing each CDR3 protein once. The table includes roughly 430,000 distinct CDR3 sequences, approximately 39% detected once. Specimen: blood. This TCR was sampled from a girl under 10 years old with multiple sclerosis.

The CDR3 sequence: CASSSVQPQHF. In DNA, the CDR3 is TGTGCCAGCAGTTCAGTCCAGCCCCAGCATTTT. The rearrangement links TRBV28 to TRBJ1-5; D gene ambiguous. Germline V CDR1 and CDR2: MDHEN, SYDVKM. Trimming pared 4 bases from V and 7 bases from J, leaving 5 bases between. The CDR3 has 11 residues.